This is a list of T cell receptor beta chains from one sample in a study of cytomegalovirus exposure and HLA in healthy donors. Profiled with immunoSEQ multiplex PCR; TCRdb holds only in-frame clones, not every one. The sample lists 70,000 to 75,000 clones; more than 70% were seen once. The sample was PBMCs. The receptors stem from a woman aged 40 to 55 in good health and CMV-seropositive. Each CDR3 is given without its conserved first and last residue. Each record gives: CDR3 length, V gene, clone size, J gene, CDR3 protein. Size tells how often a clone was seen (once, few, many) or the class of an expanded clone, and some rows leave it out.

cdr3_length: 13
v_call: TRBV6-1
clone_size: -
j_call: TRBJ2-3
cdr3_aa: ASSEMSSVPDTQY

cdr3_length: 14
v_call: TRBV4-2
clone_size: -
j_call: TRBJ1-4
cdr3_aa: ASSQGGNRGNEKLF

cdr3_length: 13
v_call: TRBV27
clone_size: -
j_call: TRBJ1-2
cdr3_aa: ASSLSGAVMYGYT

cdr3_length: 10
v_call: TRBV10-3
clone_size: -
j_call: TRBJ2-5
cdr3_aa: AISDGVETQY

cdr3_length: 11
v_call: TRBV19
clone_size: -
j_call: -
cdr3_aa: ASIRDNPYEQY

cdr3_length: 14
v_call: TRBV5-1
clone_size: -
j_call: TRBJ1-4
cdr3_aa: ASSADWPGQGEKLF

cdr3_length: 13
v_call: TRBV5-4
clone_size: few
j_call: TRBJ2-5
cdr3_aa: ASSGPGGSGETQY

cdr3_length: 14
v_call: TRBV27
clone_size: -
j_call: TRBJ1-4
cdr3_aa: ASSPWGEGANEKLF

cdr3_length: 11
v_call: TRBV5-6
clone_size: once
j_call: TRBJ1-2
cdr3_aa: ASIGQGNYGYT

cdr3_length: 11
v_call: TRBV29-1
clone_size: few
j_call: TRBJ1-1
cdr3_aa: SVVRLPNTEAF

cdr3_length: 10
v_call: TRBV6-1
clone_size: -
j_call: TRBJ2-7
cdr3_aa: ASSSGTGEQY

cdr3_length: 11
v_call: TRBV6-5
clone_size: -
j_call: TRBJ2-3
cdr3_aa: ASRGQFTDTQY

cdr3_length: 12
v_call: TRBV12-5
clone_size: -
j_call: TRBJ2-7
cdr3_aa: ASGFRDSGNEQY

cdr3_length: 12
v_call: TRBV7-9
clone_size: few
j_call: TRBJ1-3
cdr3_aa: ASSLSTSGNTIY

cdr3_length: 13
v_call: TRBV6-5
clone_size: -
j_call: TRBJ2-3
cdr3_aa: ASSYGLAGSDTQY

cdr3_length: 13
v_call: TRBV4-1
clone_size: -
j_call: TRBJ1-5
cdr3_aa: ASSQGQRSDQPQH

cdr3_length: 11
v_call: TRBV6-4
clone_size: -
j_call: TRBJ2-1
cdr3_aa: ASSENLYNEQF

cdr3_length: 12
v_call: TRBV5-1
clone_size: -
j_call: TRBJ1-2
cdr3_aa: ASSLEGGGYGYT

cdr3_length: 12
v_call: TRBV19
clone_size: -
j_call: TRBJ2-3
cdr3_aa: ASSPGLTTDTQY

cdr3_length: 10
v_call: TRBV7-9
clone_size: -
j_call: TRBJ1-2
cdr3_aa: ASSLAQEGYT

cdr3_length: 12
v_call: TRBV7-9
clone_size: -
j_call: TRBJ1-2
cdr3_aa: ASSPDRALYGYT

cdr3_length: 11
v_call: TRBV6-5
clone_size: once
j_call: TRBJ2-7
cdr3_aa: ASSTTGAYEQY

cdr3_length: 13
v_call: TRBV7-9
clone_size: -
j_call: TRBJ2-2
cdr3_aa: ASSLGSGVTGELF

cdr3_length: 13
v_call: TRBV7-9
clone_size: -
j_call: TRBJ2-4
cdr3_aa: ASSLAEASGGTKY

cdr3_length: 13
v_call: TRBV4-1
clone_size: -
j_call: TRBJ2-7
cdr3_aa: ASSLGAGRTYEQY